A selection of T cell receptor beta chains follows, all from one sample in a study of glioma-infiltrating T cells. TCRdb ran MiXCR on the multiplex PCR reads and lists one entry per CDR3 protein. This sample has 93,000 or so distinct CDR3 sequences, with about 28% found just once. Sequencing was done on a sample of glioma tissue, nonneoplastic brain tissue, or PBMCs (not recorded which). These TCRs come from a human donor with low-grade glioma or glioblastoma, undergoing nonglioma brain surgery, or in good health (not recorded which). Both conserved end residues are part of each CDR3. D genes are given only for firm matches. Where a row states a size, it is once, few, many or the class of an expanded clone; other rows omit it.

clone_size,j_call,v_call,d_call,cdr3_nt,cdr3_aa
-,TRBJ1-2,TRBV20-1,-,TGCAGTTCCGGGGGGGGGTTAGTCTATGGCTACACCTTC,CSSGGGLVYGYTF
many,TRBJ1-5,TRBV6-2/TRBV6-3,-,TGTGCCAGCAGTTACTCGAGTCAGCCCCAGCATTTT,CASSYSSQPQHF
many,TRBJ1-1,TRBV2,-,TGTGCCAGCAGTGACAGTTACTTCGGGGGCCCTGAAGCTTTCTTT,CASSDSYFGGPEAFF
-,TRBJ2-1,TRBV29-1,TRBD2,TGCAGCGCCCGACCCGGGACTAGATTCACCAATGAGCAGTTCTTC,CSARPGTRFTNEQFF
few,TRBJ1-1,TRBV7-2,-,TGTGCCAGCAGCCGCCGGACAGACACTGAAGCTTTCTTT,CASSRRTDTEAFF
-,TRBJ2-1,TRBV12-3/TRBV12-4,TRBD2,TGTGCCAGCAGCATAGCGGGGGGTGGCTACAATGAGCAGTTCTTC,CASSIAGGGYNEQFF
few,TRBJ2-1,TRBV6-2/TRBV6-3,TRBD1,TGTGCCAGCAGTTACTCGTTCTTCCCAGGACAGGGGAAGTCATTAGAGCAGTTCTTC,CASSYSFFPGQGKSLEQFF
many,TRBJ1-2,TRBV3-1,-,TGTGCCAGCAGCCACCCTAGGGGGGACGGCTACACCTTC,CASSHPRGDGYTF
-,TRBJ2-3,TRBV7-2,TRBD2,TGTGCCAGAAGCAAGGGACTAGCGGGGGCCCCAGATACGCAGTATTTT,CARSKGLAGAPDTQYF
-,TRBJ1-3,TRBV7-3,-,TGTGCCAGCAGCTTAAATTTCCGGGGGGGGGATGGAAACACCATATATTTT,CASSLNFRGGDGNTIYF
many,TRBJ1-5,TRBV6-1,-,TGTGCCAGCAGAGAGACACAGGGTCAGCCCCAGCATTTT,CASRETQGQPQHF
-,TRBJ2-1,TRBV19,-,TGTGCTAGTAGTACTAACACGGGGGGCCGCAATGAGCAGTTCTTC,CASSTNTGGRNEQFF
many,TRBJ1-1,TRBV7-9,-,TGTGCCAGCAGCCCTGTAACTGAAGCTTTCTTT,CASSPVTEAFF
few,TRBJ1-2,TRBV3-1,-,TGTGCCAGCAGCCATAACGACAGGCCCTCTGGCTACACCTTC,CASSHNDRPSGYTF
many,TRBJ2-3,TRBV27,-,TGTGCCAGCCACATGGGTACAGATACGCAGTATTTT,CASHMGTDTQYF
many,TRBJ1-5,TRBV15,-,TGTGCCACCAGCAGAGTAGGGGTTATAGCCCAGCATTTT,CATSRVGVIAQHF
many,TRBJ1-2,TRBV20-1,-,TGCAGTGCCCCCGCGGGAGCCGGAGGTGGCTACACCTTC,CSAPAGAGGGYTF
many,TRBJ2-7,TRBV20-1,-,TGCAGCGTGATGGGCAGGGAATCCTACGAGCAGTACTTC,CSVMGRESYEQYF
many,TRBJ1-2,TRBV6-1,-,TGTGCCAGCCGAGATTCAGGACTCTCTAAGAGGGGCTACACCTTC,CASRDSGLSKRGYTF
-,TRBJ2-5,TRBV28,-,TGTGCCAGCAGTTTATCTAGTAAAGAGACACAGTACTTC,CASSLSSKETQYF
few,TRBJ1-3,TRBV19,TRBD1,TGTGCCAGTAGTATTCCAGGGGGCCGGGCTGGAAACACCATATATTTT,CASSIPGGRAGNTIYF
few,TRBJ2-1,TRBV7-3,-,TGTGCCAGCAGCTGGGAGCCCTCCTACAATGAGCAGTTCTTC,CASSWEPSYNEQFF
many,TRBJ1-5,TRBV29-1,-,TGCAGCGTTGCCGGGGACCTGTTTCAGCCCCAGCATTTT,CSVAGDLFQPQHF
many,TRBJ2-2,TRBV28,TRBD1,TGTGCCAGCAGTCCCGGGACAGGGGTCGGCACCGGGGAGCTGTTTTTT,CASSPGTGVGTGELFF
-,TRBJ1-1,TRBV12-3/TRBV12-4,-,TGTGCCAGCAGTTTAGCGGTGCCCTCGAACACTGAAGCTTTCTTT,CASSLAVPSNTEAFF
many,TRBJ1-5,TRBV12-3/TRBV12-4,-,TGTGCCAGCAGTTTAGGTCTGTTGCCGCATCAGCCCCAGCATTTT,CASSLGLLPHQPQHF
few,TRBJ1-2,TRBV5-4,TRBD1,TGTGCCAGCAGCCCTACGACAGGGCTCCCCTATGGCTACACCTTC,CASSPTTGLPYGYTF
few,TRBJ2-7,TRBV6-6,TRBD1,TGTGCCAGCAGTTACGGGACAGGGGGCGCGTCCGAGCAGTACTTC,CASSYGTGGASEQYF
-,TRBJ2-1,TRBV6-2/TRBV6-3,TRBD2,TGTGCCAGCAACGAAGTAGCGGGGGGGGAGCATGAGCAGTTCTTC,CASNEVAGGEHEQFF
-,TRBJ2-7,TRBV7-2,-,TGTGCCAGCAGCTTAGGGTGGACCTACGAGCAGTACTTC,CASSLGWTYEQYF
many,TRBJ2-1,TRBV6-1,TRBD2,TGTGCCAGCAGAACAGGACTAGCCCCAAGTCTTGAGCAGTTCTTC,CASRTGLAPSLEQFF
-,TRBJ2-5,TRBV11-1,-,TGTGCCAGCAGCACAAACAGGGTTGAGACCCAGTACTTC,CASSTNRVETQYF
many,TRBJ2-5,TRBV6-1,-,TGTGCCAGCAGTCTCTCGGAGACCCAGTACTTC,CASSLSETQYF
-,TRBJ2-3,TRBV19,-,TGTGCCAGTAGTATCGGGGGACCCCGCGATACGCAGTATTTT,CASSIGGPRDTQYF
-,TRBJ1-1,TRBV30,TRBD1,TGTGCCTGGAGTCAGGGACAGGGGTTATGGACTGAAGCTTTCTTT,CAWSQGQGLWTEAFF
many,TRBJ2-1,TRBV14,TRBD1,TGTGCCAGCAGCCAGCTGACAGGGCACTCCTACAATGAGCAGTTCTTC,CASSQLTGHSYNEQFF
-,TRBJ1-5,TRBV6-2/TRBV6-3,-,TGTGACAGCCTCGGGGCAAGGGACGGTCAGCCCCAGCATTTT,CDSLGARDGQPQHF
-,TRBJ1-2,TRBV28,-,TGTTCCAGCAGTTTATTACAGGGATACTACGGCTACACCTTC,CSSSLLQGYYGYTF
-,TRBJ1-5,TRBV19,TRBD1,TGTGCCGGTAGTAATCTGGACAGGGGTTATCAGCCCCAGCATTTT,CAGSNLDRGYQPQHF
many,TRBJ1-2,TRBV27,TRBD1,TGTGCCAGCAGTTTTAGGGACAGGGCTGGCTACACCTTC,CASSFRDRAGYTF
-,TRBJ1-2,TRBV2,-,TGTGCCAGCAGTGTTCTGGGCAATTCCCCAAGCTACACCTTC,CASSVLGNSPSYTF
many,TRBJ1-5,TRBV27,TRBD1,TGTGCCAGCAGTCCACCGGGACAGCAGCCCCAGCATTTT,CASSPPGQQPQHF
-,TRBJ2-7,TRBV4-3,TRBD1,TGCGCCAGCAGCCAACCGACCGGGACAGGACCAAACGAGCAGTACTTC,CASSQPTGTGPNEQYF
-,TRBJ2-1,TRBV7-6,-,TGTGCCAGCAGCTTAGGGCCTAGCGTATTGGATGAGCAGTTCTTC,CASSLGPSVLDEQFF
many,TRBJ2-2,TRBV24-1,-,TGTGCCACCAGTGACCAGGGCCACGGGGAGCTGTTTTTT,CATSDQGHGELFF
few,TRBJ2-4,TRBV28,-,TGTGCCAGCCAGTCCATAGCTTCCGGGCTAGGAAACATTCAGTACTTC,CASQSIASGLGNIQYF
many,TRBJ1-1,TRBV7-2,-,TGTGCCAGCAGCCTGGGACCCACTGAAGCTTTCTTT,CASSLGPTEAFF
-,TRBJ2-1,TRBV29-1,TRBD1,TGCAGCGCTGGGGGACAGGGGGCTAGAAATGAGCAGTTCTTC,CSAGGQGARNEQFF
many,TRBJ1-3,TRBV20-1,-,TGCAGTGCTAGGAGGCACGGGACACCGGACCACACCATATATTTT,CSARRHGTPDHTIYF
-,TRBJ1-2,TRBV18,-,TGTGCCAGCTCACCAGAAGGGGGGCCAGGCTATGGCTACACCTTC,CASSPEGGPGYGYTF
-,TRBJ2-7,TRBV20-1,TRBD2,TGCAGTGCTAGGCGCGGGGGGATATACGAGCAGTACTTC,CSARRGGIYEQYF
-,TRBJ2-3,TRBV7-9,TRBD1,TGTGCCGGCACAGGGGAGAGCACAGATACGCAGTATTTT,CAGTGESTDTQYF
many,TRBJ2-5,TRBV3-1,TRBD2,TGTGCCAGCAGCCAACAACCCGGGAGGGAGACCCAGTACTTC,CASSQQPGRETQYF
-,TRBJ1-6,TRBV20-1,-,TGCAGTGCCAACGGCCAGTCAGTGAATAATTCACCCCTCCACTTT,CSANGQSVNNSPLHF
many,TRBJ2-3,TRBV24-1,-,TGTGCCACCAGCGACTCCGGGACTAGCACAGATACGCAGTATTTT,CATSDSGTSTDTQYF